Shown below are 15 T cell receptor beta chains from a single sample sequenced in a study of Ad26.COV2.S vaccination and SARS-CoV-2 variants. Treatment defined: 19 received Ad26.COV2.S at low or high dose, single or two shots; roughly five received placebo; per-sample allocation not given. Day 63 after the first vaccine or placebo injection was the time point for sampling. Using immunoSEQ multiplex PCR, the repertoire was profiled, and TCRdb retains in-frame clones only, with some absent. The sample shows more than 300,000 clones, 85% of them seen only once. The material was peripheral blood, obtained in a trial of Ad26.COV2.S vaccine versus placebo. The receptors were gathered from a person between 18 and 59 years old who received the Ad26.COV2.S COVID-19 vaccine or a placebo.

The V call is TRBV7-3, the J call TRBJ1-6, with D maybe TRBD1 (6 bases). The germline gives CDR1 SGHTA, CDR2 FQGTGA. With 2 bases removed from V and 8 bases from J, the gap between germline ends came to 10 bases. This CDR3 has 14 amino acids. DNA for the CDR3: TGTGCCAGCAGCTTAGGTAGGGGGGATTCACCCCTCCACTTT. It codes for CASSLGRGDSPLHF.

The chain is built from TRBV29-1 and TRBJ2-4, with a tentative D call TRBD1 (6 bases). Trimming shortened V by 4 bases and J by 11 bases, and 15 bases separated the two germline ends. CDR1 SQVTM and CDR2 ANQGSEA come from the germline V gene. This CDR3 is 12 amino acids long. The CDR3 here is CSVASSTGFQYF. CDR3 in DNA: TGCAGCGTTGCCTCCTCGACAGGATTTCAGTACTTC.

This chain links TRBV5-1 with TRBJ1-2; 8 positions agree with TRBD1. Germline V gene sequence: CDR1 SGHRS, CDR2 YFSETQ. This CDR3 is built from 13 residues. V shed 4 bases, J shed 7 bases, and the junction held 6 bases outside the gene matches. The CDR3 DNA reads as TGCGCCAGCAGCGTGGACAGGGTCATTGGCTACACCTTC. Its protein product is CASSVDRVIGYTF.

The chain combines TRBV5-1 with TRBJ1-1; D is ambiguous. V lost 2 bases to trimming and J lost 5 bases, with 10 bases between them. The germline V gene has CDR1 SGHRS and CDR2 YFSETQ. This CDR3 comprises 13 residues. CDR3 in DNA: TGCGCCAGCAGCTTTTATGGGAGGACTGAAGCTTTCTTT. Encoded protein: CASSFYGRTEAFF.

This clone was seen once. The chain combines TRBV3-1 (or the pseudogene TRBV3-2) with TRBJ2-5; the match to TRBD1 covers 7 bases. This CDR3 is 14 amino acids long. From germline, CDR1 is LGHDT and CDR2 YNNKEL (reference sequence). V trimming: 1 base; J trimming: 5 bases; junction bases outside the gene matches: 4. The CDR3 bases are TGTGCCAGCAGCCAAGCTAGGGGGCGTGAGACCCAGTACTTC. Amino acid sequence: CASSQARGRETQYF.

The chain links TRBV7-2 to TRBJ2-3; TRBD2 agrees at 9 bases. Losses at the gene ends were 2 bases for V and 6 bases for J; bases not matched to a gene: 9. CDR1 and CDR2 (germline): SGHTA, FQGNSA. The CDR3 is made up of 16 amino acids. In nucleotides, the CDR3 is TGTGCCAGCAGCTTAAAGGCGAGCGGGGGGTTTGATACGCAGTATTTT. Amino acid sequence: CASSLKASGGFDTQYF.

This clone was observed once. The chain employs TRBV11-2 and TRBJ2-7; 12 nucleotides agree with TRBD1. Germline CDR1 SGHAT, CDR2 FQNNGV. J was trimmed by 11 bases and V by 2 bases; bases with no gene match: 7. The CDR3 totals 14 residues. DNA for the CDR3: TGTGCCAGCAGCTTACAGGGACAGGGGGCCAAGGAGTACTTC. This encodes CASSLQGQGAKEYF.

This clone showed up many times. Distinct nucleotide sequences in the sample also encode this CDR3. The rearrangement joins TRBV18 to TRBJ2-3; tentative D call: TRBD2 (5 bases). V gave up 2 bases and J gave up 4 bases, with 7 bases separating them. Germline V gene data show CDR1 as KGHSH and CDR2 as LQKENI. The CDR3 loop spans 13 amino acids. CDR3 DNA sequence: TGTGCCAGCTCACCATCGGGGTCAGATACGCAGTATTTT. This codes for CASSPSGSDTQYF. The variable domain in full, completed from reference TRBV18 and TRBJ2-3, reads NAGVMQNPRHLVRRRGQEARLRCSPMKGHSHVYWYRQLPEEGLKFMVYLQKENIIDESGMPKERFSAEFPKEGPSILRIQQVVRGDSAAYFCASSPSGSDTQYFGPGTRLTVL.

The chain uses TRBV6-4 and TRBJ2-6; D uncertain. Germline V gene lookup returns CDR1 MRHNA and CDR2 SNTAGT. The ends were cut back, 0 bases at V and 0 bases at J, with 6 bases in the middle. CDR3 length: 16 residues. CDR3 region: CASSDSAFSGANVLTF. In DNA form, the CDR3 reads TGTGCCAGCAGTGACTCGGCCTTCTCTGGGGCCAACGTCCTGACTTTC.

The V and J genes are TRBV11-2 and TRBJ2-5; 12 bases are a match to TRBD2. The germline V gene encodes CDR1 SGHAT and CDR2 FQNNGV. J was trimmed by 5 bases and V by 3 bases; bases with no gene match: 7. The CDR3 runs to 16 residues. The CDR3 coding sequence is TGTGCCAGCAGCTTTCCTAGCGGGGGGGCCGAGGAGACCCAGTACTTC. Translating it yields CASSFPSGGAEETQYF.

This chain uses TRBV11-2 with TRBJ2-3, with TRBD2 matching over 12 bases. The V gene end was trimmed by 2 bases and the J gene end by 3 bases; junction bases not matched to a gene: 9. Germline CDR1 reads SGHAT; CDR2 reads FQNNGV. This CDR3 is built from 18 residues. Here the CDR3 reads CASSLSSGGAGLTDTQYF. In DNA form, the CDR3 reads TGTGCCAGCAGCTTATCTAGCGGGGGGGCCGGGCTAACAGATACGCAGTATTTT.

The chain links TRBV19 to TRBJ1-4, with D possibly matching TRBD1 (5 bases). Germline assignment: CDR1 LNHDA and CDR2 SQIVND (reference sequence). V gave up 7 bases and J gave up 10 bases, with 22 bases separating them. This CDR3 region has 15 residues. The CDR3 loop is CASTSPAGRTSKLFF. CDR3 nucleotide sequence: TGTGCCAGTACCTCGCCCGCGGGGCGTACCTCAAAACTGTTTTTT. Full variable domain (missing parts from reference TRBV19 and TRBJ1-4): DGGITQSPKYLFRKEGQNVTLSCEQNLNHDAMYWYRQDPGQGLRLIYYSQIVNDFQKGDIAEGYSVSREKKESFPLTVTSAQKNPTAFYLCASTSPAGRTSKLFFGSGTQLSVL.

The V gene is TRBV10-3, the J gene TRBJ2-5; TRBD1 or TRBD2 may be the D gene (6 bases each). Germline V gene lookup returns CDR1 ENHRY and CDR2 SYGVKD. Trimming cost V 6 bases and J 5 bases, with 13 bases left between them. The CDR3 is made up of 13 amino acids. Here the CDR3 reads CAIRQGAGETQYF. As DNA, the CDR3 is TGTGCCATCAGACAGGGCGCGGGGGAGACCCAGTACTTC.

This clone was seen more than once but under ten times. One junction end does not reproduce the germline sequence, and a read error may be involved. Other DNA sequences in this sample translate to the same CDR3. The J gene is TRBJ2-7, the V gene TRBV6-2 or TRBV6-3; D unresolved. Germline assignment: CDR1 MNHEY and CDR2 SVGEGT. The CDR3 consists of 11 residues. CDR3 DNA: TGTGCCAGCAGTCACTCCTACGAGCAGTACTTC. Residues: CASSHSYEQYF.

This clone occurred many times. The CDR3 DNA reads TGTGCCAGCAGTTTTGCAGGAAGTTGGTCCTATAATTCACCCCTCCACTTT. Translated: CASSFAGSWSYNSPLHF. This rearrangement joins TRBV28 to TRBJ1-6; no firm D call. The CDR3 runs 17 residues. Trimming took off 3 bases at V and 1 base at J, with 13 bases between the two ends. Germline CDR1 reads MDHEN; CDR2 reads SYDVKM.